This T cell receptor (beta chain) is from a study of control samples from healthy donors and cancer patients. Germline-derived CDR1 and CDR2 are SGHDT and YYEEEE. V was pared by 2 bases and J by 4 bases, with 8 bases between. This CDR3 has 13 residues. Assay: immunoSEQ multiplex PCR; the TCRdb copy retains only in-frame clones and omits some. The sample has about 120,000 clones, roughly 89% seen once. The chain links TRBV5-6 to TRBJ2-3, with D possibly being TRBD2 (5 bases). The clonotype comes from a man in his thirties or forties in good health. Sequencing was carried out using blood. DNA of the CDR3: TGTGCCAGCAGCTTAGGAGGTCCAGATACGCAGTATTTT. It translates to CASSLGGPDTQYF.